The 6 T cell receptor beta chains below come from one sample, sequenced in a study of OX40 agonist ivuxolimab in advanced cancers. Library preparation employed the immunoSEQ multiplex PCR assay. This immuneACCESS table, as held by TCRdb, lists in-frame sequences with V and J called but not all clones. Of the missing ones, under half trace to an unresolved V gene in checked studies; the others have no known cause. The sample profile shows 65,000 to 70,000 clones; 87% of them were found once. Jointly, the top ten make up around 2.7% of the sample. Specimen: CD4+ or CD8+ T cells sorted from blood, collected in a trial of the OX40 agonist ivuxolimab. Source of these receptors: an adult with an advanced solid tumor such as melanoma, head and neck, liver or kidney cancer.

In its sample, this clone was seen a few times. DNA for the CDR3: TGTGCCAGCAGCGTCACAGGGAACTATGGCTACACCTTC. Translating it yields CASSVTGNYGYTF. The chain is built from TRBV9 and TRBJ1-2; D might be TRBD1 (6 bases). The CDR3 contains 13 residues. The ends were cut back, 2 bases at V and 2 bases at J, with 7 bases in the middle. The germline V gene has CDR1 SGDLS and CDR2 YYNGEE.

The rearrangement uses TRBV28 and TRBJ2-7, with D maybe TRBD1 (5 bases). Looked up from germline, CDR1 is MDHEN and CDR2 is SYDVKM. V lost 2 bases, J lost 6 bases, and 17 bases lay in between. The CDR3 is made up of 15 amino acids. The DNA of the CDR3 is TGTGCCAGCAGTTTAGGGGCCAGGTCGGTCGGCGAGCAGTACTTC. Its protein product is CASSLGARSVGEQYF.

This chain joins TRBV7-3 and TRBJ1-6; D might be TRBD1 (6 bases). The germline V gene has CDR1 SGHTA and CDR2 FQGTGA. The CDR3 has 14 amino acids. The V end lost 1 base, the J end lost 10 bases, and 11 bases lay between the germline ends. As DNA, the CDR3 is TGTGCCAGCAGCTTAAGCTCGACAGGATCACCCCTCCACTTT. This gives the protein CASSLSSTGSPLHF.

This sequence joins TRBV29-1 and TRBJ1-1; D remains unclear. Germline V gene data show CDR1 as SQVTM and CDR2 as ANQGSEA. The V end was cut by 7 bases, the J end by 0 bases, with 12 bases between. CDR3 length: 13 amino acids. The CDR3: CSALPLLNTEAFF. As DNA, the CDR3 is TGCAGCGCCCTACCCCTACTGAACACTGAAGCTTTCTTT.

The V call is TRBV10-3, the J call TRBJ1-1; D not resolved. With 6 bases removed from V and 4 bases from J, the gap between germline ends came to 12 bases. This CDR3 contains 13 residues. Germline V lookup: CDR1 ENHRY, CDR2 SYGVKD. The CDR3: CAISSGESTEAFF. The CDR3 DNA reads TGTGCCATCAGCTCCGGGGAAAGCACTGAAGCTTTCTTT.

The chain is built from TRBV6-5 and TRBJ2-3; D may be TRBD1 (6 bases). CDR3 length equals 12 residues. Trimming left V 8 bases short and J 6 bases short, with 12 bases between. Per germline, CDR1 MNHEY and CDR2 SVGAGI. The CDR3 DNA reads as TGTGCCAGCTGTCAGGGGAAGGATACGCAGTATTTT. Its translation is CASCQGKDTQYF.